This T cell receptor beta chain was sequenced in a study of HIV-infected children after antiretroviral therapy interruption. This clonotype was counted at least ten times. Treatment described: PENTA 11 planned treatment interruption arm or continuous ART arm. Samples needed at least 5 million viable cryopreserved PBMCs. RNA-based 3' RACE libraries used unique molecular identifiers. TCRdb fed the 3' RACE reads into MiXCR, producing one record per CDR3 protein. The sample records 40,000 or so distinct CDR3 sequences, approximately 7% being singletons. The CDR3 sequence is 14 residues long. Per the germline V gene, CDR1 is LNHDA and CDR2 is SQIVND (reference sequence). Unmatched junction bases numbered 14, after V lost 9 bases and J lost 9 bases.

This TCR derives from a pool of human donors with HIV. This specimen was CD45RA+ CD4+ T cells from PBMCs, pooled from several time points, taken from a donor given antiretroviral therapy, either interrupted or continuous. Subset of the sample: naive CD4+ CD45RA+ CD45RO- T cells. V is TRBV19 and J is TRBJ2-1; 7 bases fit TRBD1. CDR3 protein: CASSLQGIYAEQFF. In DNA form, the CDR3 reads TGTGCCAGCAGTTTACAGGGGATCTATGCTGAGCAGTTCTTC.